The sequence of this TCR beta chain was determined in a study of monozygotic twins with cystic fibrosis. Study background: Library input was 3 to 3.5 micrograms of fragmented DNA, with approximately 16 PCR cycles. Broader study findings: J usage was most co-twin-similar in 8 of 16 pairs, V in 13. Unrelated CF individuals shared fewer identical clonotypes than monozygotic CF twins. Age, concordance and disease severity did not associate with shared CDR3 numbers.

Profiled with immunoSEQ multiplex PCR; TCRdb holds only in-frame clones, not every one. The sample shows around 30,000 clones, nearly 98% of them seen only once. This clone was picked up one time. Its antigen is still unknown. Per germline, CDR1 LNHNV and CDR2 YYDKDF (reference sequence). The CDR3 length is 14 residues. The germline V and J ends were trimmed by 0 bases and 0 bases, with 6 bases remaining between them. Sequencing was performed on blood. The TCR originated in a girl aged 2 to 10 with cystic fibrosis. This chain joins TRBV15 and TRBJ2-7, with D unresolved. The CDR3, as DNA: TGTGCCACCAGCAGAGAGCCCCTCTCCTACGAGCAGTACTTC. Its protein is CATSREPLSYEQYF.